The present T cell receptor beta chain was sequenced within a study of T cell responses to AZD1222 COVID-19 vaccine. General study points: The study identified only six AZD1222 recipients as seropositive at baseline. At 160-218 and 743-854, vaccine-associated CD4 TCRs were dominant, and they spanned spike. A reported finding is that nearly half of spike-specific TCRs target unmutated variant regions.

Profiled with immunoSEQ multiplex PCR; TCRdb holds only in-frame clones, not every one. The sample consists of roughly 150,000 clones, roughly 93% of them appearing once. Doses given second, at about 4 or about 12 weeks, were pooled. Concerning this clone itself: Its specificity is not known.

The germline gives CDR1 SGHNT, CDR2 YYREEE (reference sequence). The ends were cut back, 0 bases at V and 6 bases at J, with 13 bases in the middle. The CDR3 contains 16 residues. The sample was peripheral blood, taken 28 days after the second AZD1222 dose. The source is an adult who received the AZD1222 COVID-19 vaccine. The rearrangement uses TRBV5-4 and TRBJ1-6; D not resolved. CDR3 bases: TGTGCCAGCAGCTTGGGTGGCGCGTGGGCTAATTCACCCCTCCACTTT. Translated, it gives CASSLGGAWANSPLHF.